This T cell receptor (beta chain) was documented in a study of CD8 T cells in ankylosing spondylitis. Study outcomes and limitations: Reportedly, significant enrichment of disease-linked clones occurred in matched ankylosing spondylitis synovial fluid. A TCR beta motif of about eight highly homologous variants seemed to mark ankylosing spondylitis blood.

Quantitative molecular-barcoded 5'-RACE generated the TCR beta libraries. TCRdb redid the calling of the 5' RACE reads with MiXCR, one entry per CDR3 protein. The table records 200,000 to 250,000 distinct CDR3 sequences, about 11% of them present only once. This clonotype appeared many times. What it binds is unknown. The clonotype originates from a male donor with ankylosing spondylitis or in good health (not recorded which). The material sequenced was blood, either unsorted or a sorted T cell fraction (not recorded which).

The CDR3 sequence is CASSLSAGAYEQYF. CDR3 DNA: TGCGCCAGCAGCTTGTCGGCAGGTGCCTACGAGCAGTACTTC. The chain links TRBV5-1 to TRBJ2-7; D unclear. Trimming cost V 1 base and J 2 bases, with 10 bases left between them. The CDR3 totals 14 residues. Germline V lookup: CDR1 SGHRS, CDR2 YFSETQ.